This T cell receptor beta chain was profiled in a study of blood T cell repertoires in COVID-19. For the study at large: Sources were T cells, B-cell-depleted T cells, or PBMCs; the material itself was cDNA or gDNA.

As originally analysed: Amplifying reference gene primers gave estimates of nucleated cell counts. Clones were sequenced by immunoSEQ multiplex PCR, and TCRdb holds only the in-frame ones, with some missing. Clone size and V and J calls were adopted from that table, with D and trimming inferred from the DNA. The sample contains roughly 320,000 clones, around nine tenths of which appear only once. There are 14 residues in the CDR3. CDR1 and CDR2 from the germline V gene are SGDLS and YYNGEE. V lost 0 bases to trimming and J lost 1 base, with 7 bases between them. The sequence came from a man between 65 and 85 years old with acute or convalescent COVID-19. The chain joins TRBV9 to TRBJ2-5; D not resolved. The sequenced sample was peripheral blood. CDR3 in DNA: TGTGCCAGCAGCGTAGCTCCTAGCCAAGAGACCCAGTACTTC. Translating gives CASSVAPSQETQYF.